These 11 T cell receptor beta chains were all obtained from the same sample, sequenced in a study of a mutant IDH1 vaccine in newly diagnosed glioma. Their cognate antigens are unknown. The repertoire was sequenced with immunoSEQ multiplex PCR; TCRdb's copy has only in-frame clones and lacks some. The repertoire holds tens of thousands of clones, with about 89% as singletons. Described time point: week 23, last vaccination. One vaccine dose held 300 ug of mutant IDH1 20-mer peptide and came with topical imiquimod. The sample was PBMCs, taken from a glioma patient whose treatment included an IDH1 peptide vaccine. The receptors here all came from a man aged 40-49 years with glioma.

A few counts support this clone. The V gene is TRBV20-1, the J gene TRBJ1-1; no definite D call. Germline V gene data show CDR1 as DFQATT and CDR2 as SNEGSKA (reference sequence). The V end lost 3 bases, the J end lost 5 bases, and 4 bases lay between the germline ends. CDR3 length: 10 amino acids. This chain's CDR3 is CSASRTEAFF. The CDR3 DNA sequence: TGCAGTGCTAGTAGGACTGAAGCTTTCTTT.

In this sample, this clone turned up a few times. The V gene is TRBV15, the J gene TRBJ1-2; D gene uncertain. This CDR3 is built from 13 residues. Trimming took 0 bases from V and 6 from J, leaving 8 bases between them. Germline assignment: CDR1 LNHNV and CDR2 YYDKDF (reference sequence). CDR3: CATSRDRRDGYTF. The CDR3 DNA sequence: TGTGCCACCAGCAGAGATCGACGGGATGGCTACACCTTC.

The table lists this clone with a few counts. The chain recombines TRBV19 with TRBJ2-1; 10 bases line up with TRBD2. V lost 4 bases and J lost 1; bases outside the gene matches: 7. Per germline, CDR1 LNHDA and CDR2 SQIVND (reference sequence). The CDR3 totals 17 residues. In DNA, the CDR3 is TGTGCCAGTAGTAAGGGGACTAGCGAGGGTTCCTACAATGAGCAGTTCTTC. It encodes CASSKGTSEGSYNEQFF. The whole variable domain, filled in from reference TRBV19 and TRBJ2-1, reads DGGITQSPKYLFRKEGQNVTLSCEQNLNHDAMYWYRQDPGQGLRLIYYSQIVNDFQKGDIAEGYSVSREKKESFPLTVTSAQKNPTAFYLCASSKGTSEGSYNEQFFGPGTRLTVL.

V and J are TRBV5-4 and TRBJ2-6; 8 bases are a match to TRBD2. V shed 5 bases, J shed 3 bases, and the junction held 10 bases outside the gene matches. In germline, CDR1 is SGHNT, CDR2 YYREEE (reference sequence). The CDR3 length is 17 residues. CDR3 amino acids: CASRSGTSVFGANVLTF. The CDR3 coding sequence is TGTGCCAGCAGATCCGGGACTAGTGTGTTTGGGGCCAACGTCCTGACTTTC.

The chain employs TRBV28 and TRBJ2-7; 7 bases are shared with TRBD1. Looked up from germline, CDR1 is MDHEN and CDR2 is SYDVKM. The CDR3 contains 12 residues. V was clipped by 6 bases and J by 5 bases; unmatched bases: 4. The CDR3 reads CASRTGTNEQYF. The CDR3 DNA reads TGTGCCAGCAGGACAGGGACAAACGAGCAGTACTTC.

V is TRBV5-4 and J is TRBJ2-7; D is perhaps TRBD2 (6 bases). CDR1 is SGHNT and CDR2 is YYREEE in the germline V gene (reference sequence). The CDR3 is made up of 16 amino acids. Trimming pared 1 base from V and 3 bases from J, leaving 17 bases between. The CDR3 is CASSLLGGAVIYEQYF. The DNA for the CDR3 is TGTGCCAGCAGCTTGTTAGGAGGGGCCGTAATCTACGAGCAGTACTTC.

The chain couples TRBV7-9 to TRBJ2-1; 7 positions agree with TRBD2. CDR3 size: 16 residues. Per germline, CDR1 SEHNR and CDR2 FQNEAQ (reference sequence). The ends lost 5 bases at V and 12 bases at J; junction bases unmatched: 19. CDR3 DNA sequence: TGTGCCAGCAGCCTAGGTGGGGGAGCGGGATTTATCCGGCAGTTCTTC. Its protein is CASSLGGGAGFIRQFF. Looking up the rest from reference TRBV7-9 and TRBJ2-1 gives the full variable domain: DTGVSQNPRHKITKRGQNVTFRCDPISEHNRLYWYRQTLGQGPEFLTYFQNEAQLEKSRLLSDRFSAERPKGSFSTLEIQRTEQGDSAMYLCASSLGGGAGFIRQFFGPGTRLTVL.

The V and J genes are TRBV5-1 and TRBJ2-7; a possible D gene is TRBD2 (7 bases). The CDR3 is made up of 17 amino acids. Trimming pared 0 bases from V and 0 bases from J, leaving 16 bases between. Germline V gene data show CDR1 as SGHRS and CDR2 as YFSETQ. CDR3 DNA sequence: TGCGCCAGCAGCTTGGGAAGGAGCGGGACAAGCTCCTACGAGCAGTACTTC. Its protein product is CASSLGRSGTSSYEQYF.

The chain couples TRBV19 to TRBJ1-2, with D possibly matching TRBD1 (5 bases). The CDR3 covers 13 residues. Germline V gene sequence: CDR1 LNHDA, CDR2 SQIVND (reference sequence). Trimming removed 9 bases from V and 8 bases from J, with 19 bases in between. The CDR3 DNA reads as TGTGCCAGCAGTTGGACCTTGGGGCGAGGCTACACCTTC. Encoded protein: CASSWTLGRGYTF.

The V gene is TRBV5-1, the J gene TRBJ1-1; TRBD1 might be the D (6 bases). With 4 bases removed from V and 3 bases from J, the gap between germline ends came to 16 bases. The length of the CDR3 is 15 residues. CDR1 is SGHRS and CDR2 is YFSETQ in the germline V gene. The CDR3 reads CASSPLQGGDTEAFF. CDR3 DNA: TGCGCCAGCAGCCCCCTACAGGGCGGAGACACTGAAGCTTTCTTT.

The rearrangement links TRBV6-6 to TRBJ1-3, with no clear D. With 8 bases removed from V and 4 bases from J, the gap between germline ends came to 9 bases. The V gene's germline CDR1 is MNHNY and CDR2 SVGAGI (reference sequence). The CDR3 is made up of 12 amino acids. In DNA, the CDR3 is TGTGCCAGCCAAGAACAGGGAAACACCATATATTTT. As protein: CASQEQGNTIYF.